This T cell receptor (beta chain) was sequenced during a study of blood T cells in healthy people across ages. This clonotype was counted between two and nine times. It was with a sample-barcoded 5' primer and a J-beta primer mix that a second PCR of roughly 6 to 12 cycles was run. The yield of each sample was at least 2.5 million CDR3-containing paired-end reads. Each CDR3 protein is one row after TCRdb ran MiXCR on the 5' RACE reads. The sample has about 570,000 distinct CDR3 sequences; approximately 25% are singletons. The germline V gene has CDR1 LGHNA and CDR2 YSLEER. V was clipped by 2 bases and J by 1 base, with 6 bases between them. CDR3 length equals 15 residues. Around 9.4 milliliters was the volume of peripheral blood drawn from each donor. Total RNA extracted from each sample amounted to at least 6 micrograms.

The receptor comes from a woman in her 70s in good health. The sequenced material came from blood. V and J are TRBV4-3 and TRBJ2-6; D is possibly TRBD2 (5 bases). The CDR3, as DNA: TGCGCCAGCAGCCAAAGAGGGTCTGGGGCCAACGTCCTGACTTTC. It yields the protein CASSQRGSGANVLTF.